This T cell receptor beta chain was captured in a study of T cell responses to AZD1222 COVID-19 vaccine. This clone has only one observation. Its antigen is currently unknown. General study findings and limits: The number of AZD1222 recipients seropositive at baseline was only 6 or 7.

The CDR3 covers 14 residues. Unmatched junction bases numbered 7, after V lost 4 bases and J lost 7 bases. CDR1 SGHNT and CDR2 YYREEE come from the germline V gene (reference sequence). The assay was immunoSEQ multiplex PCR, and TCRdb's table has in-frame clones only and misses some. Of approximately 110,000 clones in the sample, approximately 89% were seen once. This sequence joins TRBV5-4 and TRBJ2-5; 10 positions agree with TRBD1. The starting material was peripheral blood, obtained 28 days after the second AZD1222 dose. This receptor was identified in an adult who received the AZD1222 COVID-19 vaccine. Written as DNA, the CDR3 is TGTGCCAGCAGCGAGGACAGGGGGACAGGGACCCAGTACTTC. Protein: CASSEDRGTGTQYF.